The 13 T cell receptor beta chains below come from one sample, sequenced in a study of ipilimumab plus nivolumab after autologous stem cell transplantation. Sequenced by immunoSEQ multiplex PCR; TCRdb stores in-frame clones only, minus some. The repertoire holds some 45,000 clones, with around nine tenths as singletons. Material: PBMCs, obtained in a trial of ipilimumab plus nivolumab as post-transplant consolidation. The receptor source for this set is a male donor with multiple myeloma.

The V call is TRBV5-4, the J call TRBJ1-1; perhaps TRBD1 as D (6 bases). V lost 5 bases to trimming and J lost 3 bases, with 14 bases between them. The CDR3 contains 14 residues. Per germline, CDR1 SGHNT and CDR2 YYREEE (reference sequence). The CDR3 loop is CASSLGGMDTEAFF. The CDR3 DNA follows: TGTGCCAGCAGTTTAGGGGGTATGGACACTGAAGCTTTCTTT.

This sequence joins TRBV28 and TRBJ1-3; D remains unclear. CDR3 length: 13 residues. V was shortened by 7 bases and J by 3 bases, with 10 bases between the two germline ends. Germline CDR1 is MDHEN and CDR2 is SYDVKM. The CDR3 reads CASTWDVGNTIYF. The CDR3 nucleotides are TGTGCCAGCACCTGGGATGTTGGAAACACCATATATTTT.

V and J are TRBV7-9 and TRBJ2-3; 8 nucleotides match TRBD1. V gave up 4 bases and J gave up 4 bases; unmatched junction bases: 7. The CDR3 length is 15 residues. Looked up from germline, CDR1 is SEHNR and CDR2 is FQNEAQ (reference sequence). CDR3 region: CASSSTGAMADTQYF. The CDR3 DNA reads as TGTGCCAGCAGCTCGACAGGGGCGATGGCAGATACGCAGTATTTT.

The rearrangement links TRBV13 to TRBJ2-1; 8 nucleotides line up with TRBD2. Trimming removed 5 bases from V and 10 bases from J; junction bases left unmatched: 4. Germline CDR1 is PRHDT and CDR2 is FYEKMQ (reference sequence). The CDR3 has 12 residues. The CDR3 bases are TGTGCCAGCAGCCCCGGGGGGGAGGAGCAGTTCTTC. This encodes CASSPGGEEQFF.

This chain's CDR3 is CASKRGDRDPGELFF. Written as DNA, the CDR3 is TGTGCCAGTAAAAGGGGGGACAGGGACCCCGGGGAGCTGTTTTTT. V usage is TRBV19 and J usage is TRBJ2-2; the match to TRBD1 covers 9 bases. CDR3 length equals 15 residues. The V gene end was trimmed by 7 bases and the J gene end by 6 bases; junction bases not matched to a gene: 9. The V gene's germline CDR1 is LNHDA and CDR2 SQIVND (reference sequence).

This chain links TRBV5-1 with TRBJ1-1; TRBD1 aligns across 9 bases. The CDR3 runs to 17 residues. The V gene's germline CDR1 is SGHRS and CDR2 YFSETQ. J gave up 6 bases and V 0 bases, and 12 bases lay outside the gene matches. In DNA, the CDR3 is TGCGCCAGCAGCTTGGCTACTAACAGGGGGCTTAACGCTGAAGCTTTCTTT. It codes for CASSLATNRGLNAEAFF.

The chain uses TRBV6-5 and TRBJ1-2, with D hard to call. The CDR3 contains 14 residues. V shed 5 bases and J shed 2 bases, with 12 bases lying between them. Looked up from germline, CDR1 is MNHEY and CDR2 is SVGAGI. In DNA form, the CDR3 reads TGTGCCAGCAGTCGAACAGAAACAAACTATGGCTACACCTTC. Translating it yields CASSRTETNYGYTF.

The table lists this clone with a count of one. The rearrangement links TRBV5-1 to TRBJ2-1; 12 nucleotides agree with TRBD2. Germline CDR1 reads SGHRS; CDR2 reads YFSETQ. The length of the CDR3 is 17 residues. The V segment lost 4 bases and the J segment 4 bases; nucleotides outside the gene matches: 9. This chain's CDR3 is CASSQEGGLAGYNEQFF. In nucleotides, the CDR3 is TGCGCCAGCAGCCAGGAAGGAGGACTAGCGGGGTACAATGAGCAGTTCTTC.

This clone has a single count. This rearrangement joins TRBV5-1 to TRBJ2-1; 8 bases are a match to TRBD2. This CDR3 has 15 amino acids. The germline V gene has CDR1 SGHRS and CDR2 YFSETQ. Trimming at V came to 4 bases and at J to 9 bases, leaving 12 bases not matched to a gene. The chain's CDR3 is CASSESGRSDGEQFF. DNA for the CDR3: TGCGCCAGCAGCGAGAGCGGGAGAAGCGACGGTGAGCAGTTCTTC.

In regard to this clone: Compared with germline, one end of the junction differs, possibly owing to a read error. V and J are TRBV7-7 and TRBJ2-5; TRBD2 is a possible D gene (8 bases). Germline CDR1 reads SSHAT; CDR2 reads FNYEAQ (reference sequence). CDR3 length: 20 residues. The CDR3 here is CASSPGQAPVGLAAQETQYF. For the CDR3, the DNA is TGTGCTAGCAGCCCTGGACAGGCCCCCGTCGGACTAGCAGCCCAAGAGACCCAGTACTTC.

This chain joins TRBV7-3 and TRBJ2-7, with D maybe TRBD2 (6 bases). V lost 0 bases and J lost 4, with 7 bases in between. This CDR3 is built from 13 residues. Per germline, CDR1 SGHTA and CDR2 FQGTGA. In DNA, the CDR3 is TGTGCCAGCAGCTTAACGGGGGGATACGAGCAGTACTTC. The encoded protein is CASSLTGGYEQYF.

The gene calls are TRBV7-3 and TRBJ2-2; 8 positions match TRBD1. The germline gives CDR1 SGHTA, CDR2 FQGTGA. The CDR3 runs to 16 residues. J was trimmed by 2 bases and V by 0 bases; bases with no gene match: 2. CDR3: CASSLTPGGNTGELFF. The CDR3 DNA is TGTGCCAGCAGCTTAACCCCAGGGGGCAACACCGGGGAGCTGTTTTTT.

The V and J genes are TRBV19 and TRBJ2-5, with 11 bases fitting TRBD1. Trimming at V came to 6 bases and at J to 1 base, leaving 4 bases not matched to a gene. Germline CDR1 is LNHDA and CDR2 is SQIVND (reference sequence). CDR3 length: 15 amino acids. The DNA of the CDR3 is TGTGCCAGTAGCGGACAGGGGGCGGCCCAAGAGACCCAGTACTTC. Protein: CASSGQGAAQETQYF.